This T cell receptor (beta chain) stems from a study of cytomegalovirus exposure and HLA in healthy donors. The PCR employed 60 Vbeta primers together with 13 Jbeta primers. Clones were sequenced by immunoSEQ multiplex PCR, and TCRdb holds only the in-frame ones, with some missing. The sample holds some 170,000 clones, 70% to 80% seen once. Study-wide points: Follow-up analysis later connected one missense variant in DCLRE1C with trimming of TCR beta V- and J-genes.

As regards this clone: Its specificity is unknown.

This CDR3 spans 15 amino acids. Trimming cost V 2 bases and J 2 bases, with 10 bases left between them. Germline CDR1 is MDHEN and CDR2 is SYDVKM. This clonotype originated in a woman aged 40 to 50 in good health and CMV-seronegative. J is TRBJ1-3 and V is TRBV28; tentatively, D is TRBD1 (5 bases). The sequenced sample consisted of PBMCs. This CDR3 reads CASSLDGGTGNTIYF. The CDR3 DNA reads TGTGCCAGCAGTTTAGACGGGGGAACTGGAAACACCATATATTTT.